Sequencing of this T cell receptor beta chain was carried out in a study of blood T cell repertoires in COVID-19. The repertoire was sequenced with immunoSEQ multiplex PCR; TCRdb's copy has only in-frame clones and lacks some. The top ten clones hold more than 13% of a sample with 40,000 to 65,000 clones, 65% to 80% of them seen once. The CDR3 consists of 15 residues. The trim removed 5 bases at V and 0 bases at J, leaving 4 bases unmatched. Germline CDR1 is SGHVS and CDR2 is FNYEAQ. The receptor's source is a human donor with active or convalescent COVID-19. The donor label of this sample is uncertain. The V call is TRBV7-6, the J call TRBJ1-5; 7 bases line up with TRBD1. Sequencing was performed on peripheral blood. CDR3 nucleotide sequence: TGTGCCAGCAGCCGGGGACAGTCTAGCAATCAGCCCCAGCATTTT. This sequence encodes CASSRGQSSNQPQHF.